Sequencing of this TCR beta chain was carried out in a study of blood T cell repertoires in COVID-19. For the study at large: Acute and convalescent COVID-19 samples came from the United States, Italy and Spain.

This clone appeared once. The assay was immunoSEQ multiplex PCR, and TCRdb's table has in-frame clones only and misses some. The sample has around 260,000 clones, approximately 83% seen once; the top ten hold approximately 12%. There are 16 residues in the CDR3. With 3 bases clipped from V and 6 bases from J, the junction kept 8 bases outside the gene matches. CDR1 SGHRS and CDR2 YFSETQ come from the germline V gene. The TCR comes from a human donor in a cohort sampled during active COVID-19. The chain is built from TRBV5-1 and TRBJ2-1; 11 nucleotides match TRBD1. The sample taken for sequencing was peripheral blood. CDR3 nucleotides: TGCGCCAGCAGCTCAAATCCCGGGACAGGGGGCAATGAGCAGTTCTTC. It encodes CASSSNPGTGGNEQFF.